This T cell receptor beta chain was sequenced in a study of T cells in Graves' hyperthyroidism and ophthalmopathy. Study-wide points: Through a model of 13 V-J features, ophthalmopathy was separated from stable hyperthyroidism. Blood also showed most of the thyroid clonotypes that were expanded above 0.001. Ophthalmopathy, as predicted by the model, came a median about seven months after the prediction.

It was RNA transcripts that yielded the amplified TCR beta CDR3 regions. The HTBI set primed first-round TCR CDR3 RT-PCR. Via MiXCR, TCRdb re-called the multiplex PCR reads, giving one row per CDR3 protein. The sample has about 340,000 distinct CDR3 sequences, 15% to 20% seen once. CDR1 and CDR2 (germline): SGHTS, YDEGEE. The CDR3 runs 16 residues. Unmatched junction bases numbered 3, after V lost 4 bases and J lost 0 bases. With regard to this clonotype: Its cognate antigen is unknown.

Patients were aged 18 to 65, had disease duration under 2 months, and had newly diagnosed hyperthyroidism. The sequenced sample was blood. J is TRBJ2-2 and V is TRBV5-8; 10 positions agree with TRBD2. The receptor's source is a woman in her fifties or sixties with Graves' hyperthyroidism. In nucleotides, the CDR3 is TGTGCCAGCAGCCCTAGCGGGGGTTCGAACACCGGGGAGCTGTTTTTT. Protein: CASSPSGGSNTGELFF.